A selection of T cell receptor beta chains follows, all from one sample in a study of shared clonotypes between healthy human individuals. Produced via immunoSEQ multiplex PCR; TCRdb's table is partial and in-frame only. The profile shows 1 million to 1.2 million clones, 60% to 85% of them singletons. Input material: memory CD4+ T cells from PBMCs. The receptors come from a man between 18 and 29 years old in good health. Some clones in this sample may be carry-over from other donors' samples. The CDR3 runs from the conserved cysteine through the conserved F or W. D genes are given only for firm matches.

v_call: TRBV13
d_call: TRBD1
j_call: TRBJ2-1
cdr3_aa: CASSSDRGPYNEQFF

v_call: TRBV2
d_call: TRBD1
j_call: TRBJ2-7
cdr3_aa: CASSAGLRQGSSSYEQYF

v_call: TRBV11-2
d_call: -
j_call: TRBJ1-3
cdr3_aa: CASRLTVGGNTIYF

v_call: TRBV2
d_call: TRBD1
j_call: TRBJ2-5
cdr3_aa: CASSPGQPQETQYF

v_call: TRBV27
d_call: -
j_call: TRBJ2-3
cdr3_aa: CARVTDTQYF

v_call: TRBV6-5
d_call: -
j_call: TRBJ1-2
cdr3_aa: CASSYRTHTRYGYTF

v_call: TRBV6-6
d_call: -
j_call: TRBJ1-3
cdr3_aa: CASSSSGQLLGNTIYF

v_call: TRBV4-1
d_call: TRBD2
j_call: TRBJ2-1
cdr3_aa: CASSQGSSGRRFF

v_call: TRBV28
d_call: -
j_call: TRBJ2-7
cdr3_aa: CASTPGLYEQYF

v_call: TRBV5-1
d_call: TRBD1
j_call: TRBJ1-2
cdr3_aa: CASSFDRGYYGYTF

v_call: TRBV6-5
d_call: -
j_call: TRBJ2-2
cdr3_aa: CASSGPNTGELFF

v_call: TRBV5-1
d_call: TRBD1
j_call: TRBJ1-2
cdr3_aa: CASSSGQGTHGYTF

v_call: TRBV5-4
d_call: -
j_call: TRBJ2-1
cdr3_aa: CASSLGQRNNEQFF

v_call: TRBV28
d_call: TRBD1
j_call: TRBJ1-1
cdr3_aa: CASSLPRDSPKAFF

v_call: TRBV5-1
d_call: -
j_call: TRBJ2-2
cdr3_aa: CASSLAGGRTGELFF

v_call: TRBV28
d_call: -
j_call: TRBJ1-2
cdr3_aa: CASRPPGGLGYTF

v_call: TRBV7-2
d_call: -
j_call: TRBJ2-7
cdr3_aa: CASSLVGGLNSYEQYF

v_call: TRBV5-6
d_call: TRBD2
j_call: TRBJ2-3
cdr3_aa: CASSLVLAGITDTQYF

v_call: TRBV5-4
d_call: TRBD1
j_call: TRBJ1-1
cdr3_aa: CASTDTLAGGEAFF

v_call: TRBV15
d_call: -
j_call: TRBJ2-1
cdr3_aa: CATSGYNEQFF

v_call: TRBV5-1
d_call: -
j_call: TRBJ2-3
cdr3_aa: CASSLVGGSMADTQYF

v_call: TRBV7-8
d_call: TRBD1
j_call: TRBJ2-1
cdr3_aa: CASSGTAKYNEQFF

v_call: TRBV7-9
d_call: TRBD2
j_call: TRBJ2-2
cdr3_aa: CASSFLGRGGELFF

v_call: TRBV20-1
d_call: -
j_call: TRBJ1-4
cdr3_aa: CSARTVEKLFF

v_call: TRBV19
d_call: -
j_call: TRBJ1-5
cdr3_aa: CASSIETVGNQPQHF

v_call: TRBV6-6
d_call: TRBD1
j_call: TRBJ2-1
cdr3_aa: CASSGGQGWYEQFF

v_call: TRBV6-1
d_call: -
j_call: TRBJ2-5
cdr3_aa: CASKDTQAKETQYF

v_call: TRBV30
d_call: -
j_call: TRBJ2-7
cdr3_aa: CACLNPGAYEQYF